Listed below are T cell receptor beta chains from one sample, sequenced in a study of blood T cell repertoires in COVID-19. Repertoires were generated with immunoSEQ multiplex PCR, while TCRdb's copy carries only in-frame clones and drops some. This table has tens of thousands of clones, approximately 89% appearing once. Sequenced input: peripheral blood. All receptors come from a man aged 55 to 69 with active or convalescent COVID-19. Each CDR3 is given with its conserved first and last residue. Each record gives: J gene, D gene, clone size, V gene, CDR3 protein, CDR3 DNA. A D gene is named only where the DNA matches it firmly. Some rows mark clone size as missing; the rest say once, few, many or name a class of expanded clone.

J: TRBJ1-4; D: TRBD1; size: NA; V: TRBV11-2; CDR3: CASSRPSGGNEKLFF; DNA: TGTGCCAGCAGCCGTCCCTCAGGGGGAAATGAAAAACTGTTTTTT
J: TRBJ2-2; D: NA; size: once; V: TRBV7-3; CDR3: CASSSTSGNTGELFF; DNA: TGTGCCAGCAGCTCAACCTCAGGGAACACCGGGGAGCTGTTTTTT
J: TRBJ1-2; D: TRBD1; size: few; V: TRBV5-5; CDR3: CASFPGGTNYGYTF; DNA: TGTGCCAGCTTCCCAGGGGGAACGAACTATGGCTACACCTTC
J: TRBJ2-2; D: NA; size: NA; V: TRBV4-1; CDR3: CASSQYAGTNTGELFF; DNA: TGCGCCAGCAGCCAATACGCGGGGACGAACACCGGGGAGCTGTTTTTT
J: TRBJ2-3; D: TRBD2; size: NA; V: TRBV13; CDR3: CASSSTRLAGTDTQYF; DNA: TGTGCCAGCAGCTCAACACGACTAGCGGGCACAGATACGCAGTATTTT
J: TRBJ1-4; D: NA; size: NA; V: TRBV28; CDR3: CAAGGGQREKLFF; DNA: TGTGCAGCAGGCGGGGGTCAGCGTGAAAAACTGTTTTTT
J: TRBJ2-3; D: TRBD2; size: NA; V: TRBV5-5; CDR3: CASRPTSVGTDTQYF; DNA: TGTGCCAGCAGGCCCACTAGCGTGGGAACAGATACGCAGTATTTT
J: TRBJ1-6; D: NA; size: NA; V: TRBV12-3/TRBV12-4; CDR3: CASSTGYSPLHF; DNA: TGTGCCAGCAGTACAGGGTATTCACCCCTCCACTTT
J: TRBJ1-2; D: TRBD1; size: NA; V: TRBV9; CDR3: CASSVIGQAENGYTF; DNA: TGTGCCAGCAGCGTGATCGGACAGGCCGAAAATGGCTACACCTTC
J: TRBJ1-1; D: NA; size: NA; V: TRBV5-1; CDR3: CASSLNPAGNTEAFF; DNA: TGCGCCAGCAGCTTGAACCCGGCGGGGAACACTGAAGCTTTCTTT
J: TRBJ1-2; D: NA; size: NA; V: TRBV3-1/TRBV3-2; CDR3: CASSQGKSENGYTF; DNA: TGTGCCAGCAGCCAAGGAAAAAGTGAGAATGGCTACACCTTC
J: TRBJ1-6; D: TRBD1; size: NA; V: TRBV7-2; CDR3: CASSRRTGASNSPLHF; DNA: TGTGCCAGCAGCCGGAGAACAGGGGCTTCCAATTCACCCCTCCACTTT
J: TRBJ1-3; D: TRBD1; size: NA; V: TRBV7-8; CDR3: CASSPGQATLISGNTIYF; DNA: TGTGCCAGCAGCCCAGGACAGGCCACCCTCATCTCTGGAAACACCATATATTTT
J: TRBJ1-2; D: NA; size: NA; V: TRBV2; CDR3: CASSEVAGIMNYGYTF; DNA: TGTGCCAGCAGTGAGGTAGCGGGTATAATGAACTATGGCTACACCTTC
J: TRBJ2-6; D: NA; size: NA; V: TRBV2; CDR3: CASSETSGANVLTF; DNA: TGTGCCAGCAGTGAGACATCTGGGGCCAACGTCCTGACTTTC
J: TRBJ1-6; D: NA; size: NA; V: TRBV15; CDR3: CATSSTGATNSPLHF; DNA: TGTGCCACCAGCAGTACAGGAGCCACTAATTCACCCCTCCACTTT
J: TRBJ1-2; D: NA; size: NA; V: TRBV6-5; CDR3: CASSQSGNGYTF; DNA: TGTGCCAGCAGCCAAAGCGGGAACGGCTACACCTTC
J: TRBJ2-2; D: NA; size: once; V: TRBV19; CDR3: CASSMLVRRDKDPLWTTGELFF; DNA: TGTGCCAGTAGTATGTTGGTCCGCCGGGACAAGGATCCTTTATGGACCACCGGGGAGCTGTTTTTT
J: TRBJ1-2; D: NA; size: NA; V: TRBV7-2; CDR3: CASSVGAFGYTF; DNA: TGTGCCAGCAGCGTAGGGGCGTTTGGCTACACCTTC
J: TRBJ2-7; D: TRBD2; size: NA; V: TRBV19; CDR3: CASSISGLAPYEQYF; DNA: TGTGCCAGTAGTATTTCGGGACTAGCTCCCTACGAGCAGTACTTC
J: TRBJ1-3; D: NA; size: few; V: TRBV5-4; CDR3: CASSLAGGTSSGNTIYF; DNA: TGTGCCAGCAGCTTGGCCGGGGGGACCAGCTCTGGAAACACCATATATTTT
J: TRBJ2-7; D: NA; size: once; V: TRBV27; CDR3: CASSSPGEGSYEQYF; DNA: TGTGCCAGCAGCTCTCCGGGAGAGGGGTCCTACGAGCAGTACTTC
J: TRBJ2-1; D: TRBD2; size: NA; V: TRBV5-3; CDR3: CARSLEAGGKNEQFF; DNA: TGTGCCAGAAGCTTGGAAGCGGGGGGTAAAAATGAGCAGTTCTTC
J: TRBJ2-2; D: TRBD1; size: NA; V: TRBV3-1/TRBV3-2; CDR3: CASSHFTGDPNTGELFF; DNA: TGTGCCAGCAGCCATTTTACAGGGGACCCCAACACCGGGGAGCTGTTTTTT
J: TRBJ1-1; D: TRBD1; size: NA; V: TRBV6-5; CDR3: CASSRTGAVTEAFF; DNA: TGTGCCAGCAGCCGAACAGGGGCGGTCACTGAAGCTTTCTTT
J: TRBJ1-1; D: NA; size: NA; V: TRBV7-3; CDR3: CASSFGENTEAFF; DNA: TGTGCCAGCAGCTTCGGGGAGAACACTGAAGCTTTCTTT
J: TRBJ2-3; D: TRBD1; size: NA; V: TRBV9; CDR3: CASSPRDSLTDTQYF; DNA: TGTGCCAGCAGCCCCCGGGACAGCCTCACAGATACGCAGTATTTT
J: TRBJ2-1; D: NA; size: NA; V: TRBV6-2/TRBV6-3; CDR3: CASSYVVGVSYNEQFF; DNA: TGTGCCAGCAGTTACGTCGTCGGGGTCTCCTACAATGAGCAGTTCTTC
J: TRBJ2-3; D: TRBD2; size: NA; V: TRBV7-7; CDR3: CASSPTSGGLVTQYF; DNA: TGTGCCAGCAGCCCAACTAGCGGGGGGCTCGTTACGCAGTATTTT
J: TRBJ1-5; D: NA; size: NA; V: TRBV10-3; CDR3: CATRKDGEEDQPQHF; DNA: TGTGCCACCAGGAAGGACGGGGAGGAGGATCAGCCCCAGCATTTT
J: TRBJ2-3; D: TRBD2; size: NA; V: TRBV4-1; CDR3: CASSQDLASGGADTQYF; DNA: TGCGCCAGCAGCCAAGATCTGGCTAGCGGGGGGGCCGATACGCAGTATTTT
J: TRBJ1-4; D: NA; size: NA; V: TRBV30; CDR3: CAWSVRLTNEKLFF; DNA: TGTGCCTGGAGCGTCCGTCTAACTAATGAAAAACTGTTTTTT
J: TRBJ1-1; D: NA; size: NA; V: TRBV20-1; CDR3: CSASNPNKRDEAFF; DNA: TGCAGTGCTAGTAATCCAAACAAACGGGATGAAGCTTTCTTT
J: TRBJ1-4; D: TRBD1; size: NA; V: TRBV7-2; CDR3: CASSPDRGNEKLFF; DNA: TGTGCCAGCAGCCCGGACAGGGGGAATGAAAAACTGTTTTTT
J: TRBJ2-7; D: TRBD1; size: NA; V: TRBV6-2/TRBV6-3; CDR3: CASSWTGYEQYF; DNA: TGTGCCAGCAGTTGGACAGGTTACGAGCAGTACTTC
J: TRBJ1-3; D: TRBD1; size: NA; V: TRBV5-1; CDR3: CASSLEGTGFLSGNTIYF; DNA: TGCGCCAGCAGCTTGGAAGGGACAGGGTTCCTCTCTGGAAACACCATATATTTT
J: TRBJ2-4; D: NA; size: NA; V: TRBV24-1; CDR3: CATSEGGRIDIQYF; DNA: TGTGCCACCAGTGAGGGGGGACGGATAGACATTCAGTACTTC
J: TRBJ1-1; D: NA; size: NA; V: TRBV2; CDR3: CASSGQGRNTEAFF; DNA: TGTGCCAGCAGCGGGCAGGGAAGGAACACTGAAGCTTTCTTT
J: TRBJ1-1; D: TRBD1; size: once; V: TRBV10-1; CDR3: CASSGQGGNTEAFF; DNA: TGCGCCAGCAGTGGACAGGGGGGGAACACTGAAGCTTTCTTT
J: TRBJ1-3; D: TRBD1; size: NA; V: TRBV9; CDR3: CASTLGQGIRNTIYF; DNA: TGTGCCAGCACCCTAGGACAGGGGATCAGAAACACCATATATTTT
J: TRBJ2-1; D: TRBD2; size: NA; V: TRBV30; CDR3: CAWGTKRGYNEQFF; DNA: TGTGCCTGGGGGACTAAGCGGGGTTACAATGAGCAGTTCTTC
J: TRBJ1-6; D: NA; size: NA; V: TRBV3-1/TRBV3-2; CDR3: CASSQARAPNSPLHF; DNA: TGTGCCAGCAGCCAAGCCAGGGCCCCGAATTCACCCCTCCACTTT
J: TRBJ1-5; D: NA; size: NA; V: TRBV3-1/TRBV3-2; CDR3: CASSQDPGGHQPQHF; DNA: TGTGCCAGCAGCCAAGATCCGGGGGGTCATCAGCCCCAGCATTTT
J: TRBJ1-4; D: TRBD1; size: once; V: TRBV19; CDR3: CASSPLGDRGEKLFF; DNA: TGTGCCAGTAGCCCTCTGGGGGACAGGGGTGAAAAACTGTTTTTT
J: TRBJ2-5; D: TRBD2; size: NA; V: TRBV10-3; CDR3: CAIRAGGNQETQYF; DNA: TGTGCCATCAGAGCGGGGGGGAACCAAGAGACCCAGTACTTC
J: TRBJ1-2; D: NA; size: NA; V: TRBV30; CDR3: CAWRQQTSNTYGYTF; DNA: TGTGCCTGGAGACAACAGACATCGAATACCTATGGCTACACCTTC